This TCR beta chain was sequenced in a study of beta chain features in type 1 diabetes. Study information: Age, gender and cell yields were similar between patients and healthy donors. Study-level results: TCRB CDR3 length was moderately but significantly reduced in all four CD4+ subsets of Type 1 diabetes patients. VDJ junctions from patients with type 1 diabetes contained fewer insertions and more deletions.

Of note for this clone: The antigen is undetermined.

Reverse transcribing all isolated RNA meant expressed TCRB transcripts were sequenced. Sequencing was performed with immunoSEQ multiplex PCR; in TCRdb, only in-frame clones are kept and a portion is missing. Of about 160,000 clones detected, 7% to 9% appear once; the ten largest clones hold roughly 0.5%. CDR3 length equals 15 residues. Looked up from germline, CDR1 is SGHAT and CDR2 is FQNNGV. V lost 5 bases to trimming and J lost 3 bases; unmatched junction nucleotides: 6. The V gene is TRBV11-2, the J gene TRBJ2-7; 11 bases map to TRBD2. Sequenced sample: central memory CD4+ T cells from blood. This sequence was found in a man aged 18 to 29 with type 1 diabetes. CDR3 in amino acids: CASSLSGTSGYEQYF. In DNA form, the CDR3 reads TGTGCCAGCAGCCTATCCGGGACTAGCGGCTACGAGCAGTACTTC.